This TCR beta chain was sequenced in a study of T-cell memory formation after mild COVID-19. At the level of the study: TCR clusters were largely donor specific. General observations from the study: A second wave expanding day 15 to 37 was CD4+-biased; contracting clones were balanced. Nothing confirmed that second-wave clones peaking on day 37 were specific for SARS-CoV-2.

This clonotype was found a few times. What it binds is not known. UMIs and sample barcodes were carried by the TCR alpha and TCR beta cDNA libraries that 5'RACE produced using constant-segment primers. TCRdb fed the 5' RACE reads into MiXCR, producing one record per CDR3 protein. The table has about 430,000 distinct CDR3 sequences, roughly 18% seen once. The CDR3 totals 17 residues. Germline V lookup: CDR1 SGHDT, CDR2 YYEEEE. V was pared by 2 bases and J by 3 bases, with 12 bases of the junction left unmatched. The genes are TRBV5-6 and TRBJ2-3; 7 bases are shared with TRBD2. This receptor was identified in a man between 18 and 29 years old who had mild COVID-19 (a few samples of this study predate the infection). Cell type and time point are not known. The material sequenced was PBMCs or a T cell subset sorted from them (not recorded which). The DNA of the CDR3 is TGTGCCAGCAGCTTAAGCGGGACTACATTTGGAACAGATACGCAGTATTTT. Encoded protein: CASSLSGTTFGTDTQYF.